What follows is one T cell receptor beta chain and its context. V lost 9 bases to trimming and J lost 0 bases, with 12 bases between them. The CDR3 sequence is 15 residues long. CDR1 SGHVS and CDR2 FQNEAQ come from the germline V gene. These data originate in a study of CD8+CD57+ T cells in acquired aplastic anemia. Using genomic DNA as the template, TCR beta VDJ and CDR3 profiling was carried out. MiXCR, applied by TCRdb to the reads, yields one record per CDR3 protein. The sample lists 200,000 to 300,000 distinct CDR3 sequences, around 43% occurring once. Sequenced patients had shown CD8+CD57+ cell expansion by flow cytometry.

The chain carries TRBV7-8 and TRBJ2-6; weak D call: TRBD1 (5 bases). The sample consisted of sorted CD4+, CD8+, or CD8+CD57+ T cells (not recorded which) from PBMCs. The TCR comes from a human donor with aplastic anemia. The CDR3 here is CARRGKDSGANVLTF. The CDR3 DNA reads as TGTGCCAGAAGGGGCAAGGACTCTGGGGCCAACGTCCTGACTTTC.